The sequence of this TCR beta chain was determined in a study of regulatory T cells in long-lasting Graves disease. Across the study: With positive TSH receptor antibodies and over 5 years of antithyroid drugs, Graves' disease was considered persistent. General observations from the study: TRBV28, TRBJ1-2 and TRBJ2-5 emerged as the favored segments in persistent disease.

The time point is: persistent/refractory GD, antithyroid drugs over 5 years with positive TRAb. TCR sequences were obtained from RNA taken from PBMCs. Patients met American Thyroid Association criteria for Graves' disease. V lost 6 bases and J 3 bases, leaving 12 bases between the germline ends. The CDR3 runs to 14 residues. Germline V lookup: CDR1 SGHRS, CDR2 YFSETQ. Both iRepertoire HTBI primers and Arm-PCR of CDR3 regions were used to build the TCR beta libraries. TCRdb fed the multiplex PCR reads into MiXCR, producing one record per CDR3 protein. The repertoire has about 660,000 distinct CDR3 sequences, approximately 31% of them found once; the top ten carry roughly 46%. This clonotype turned up a few times. Antigen: not known.

The chain combines TRBV5-1 with TRBJ1-4; no clear D. The clonotype originates from a female donor with Graves disease. Sequences were derived from peripheral blood mononuclear cells (PBMCs), sampled when the disease was refractory, from a patient treated with antithyroid drugs. For the CDR3, the DNA is TGCGCCAGCAAAAAGGACGGATCTAATGAAAAACTGTTTTTT. Its translation: CASKKDGSNEKLFF.